The 14 T cell receptor beta chains listed next were all sequenced from one sample in a study of beta chain features in type 1 diabetes. No antigen is known for these receptors. Points from the study as a whole: TCRB CDR3s from Type 1 diabetes patients were moderately but significantly shorter in all four CD4+ subsets.

Expressed TCRB transcripts were sequenced after all isolated RNA was converted to cDNA. The protocol was immunoSEQ multiplex PCR, while the TCRdb copy is restricted to in-frame clones and leaves out a portion. The data hold 55,000 to 80,000 clones, with about 50% observed a single time. The sequencing sample was made of central memory CD4+ T cells from blood. The receptor source for this set is a man between 25 and 39 years old with type 1 diabetes.

Only a few counts were recorded for this clone. The chain joins TRBV29-1 to TRBJ2-7; D not resolved. V gave up 4 bases and J gave up 3 bases, with 13 bases separating them. The CDR3 is made up of 13 amino acids. The germline gives CDR1 SQVTM, CDR2 ANQGSEA. The DNA of the CDR3 is TGCAGCGTTGGTCTTGCGGCGAGCTACGAGCAGTACTTC. As protein: CSVGLAASYEQYF.

V and J are TRBV9 and TRBJ1-2; 7 nucleotides match TRBD1. V shed 3 bases and J 8 bases; nucleotides not matched to a gene: 10. Germline assignment: CDR1 SGDLS and CDR2 YYNGEE. This CDR3 contains 14 residues. This CDR3 reads CASSGGQPVTGYTF. The CDR3 DNA sequence: TGTGCCAGCAGCGGGGGACAGCCCGTCACCGGCTACACCTTC.

The rearrangement links TRBV27 to TRBJ2-7; D is perhaps TRBD1 (5 bases). This CDR3 contains 10 residues. The V gene lost 8 bases and the J gene lost 6 bases, with 8 bases spanning the gap. Germline CDR1 and CDR2: MNHEY and SMNVEV (reference sequence). In nucleotides, the CDR3 is TGTGCCAGCGGACAAATCGAGCAGTACTTC. This translates into CASGQIEQYF.

This clone was seen a handful of times. This chain connects TRBV30 to TRBJ2-6; TRBD1 matches at 8 bases. The CDR3 spans 14 residues. In germline, CDR1 is GTSNPN, CDR2 SVGIG (reference sequence). J was trimmed by 3 bases and V by 5 bases; bases with no gene match: 3. The CDR3 nucleotides are TGTGCCTGGGCCAGGGGGCATGGGGCCAACGTCCTGACTTTC. Translated, it gives CAWARGHGANVLTF.

The chain links TRBV6-6 to TRBJ2-7; TRBD1 matches 7 bases. Germline V gene data show CDR1 as MNHNY and CDR2 as SVGAGI (reference sequence). With V trimmed by 2 bases and J by 3 bases, 10 bases remained unmatched. The CDR3 totals 16 residues. The CDR3, as DNA: TGTGCCAGCAGTTACGCCGCAGGGGGAAAGTTCTACGAGCAGTACTTC. Translating gives CASSYAAGGKFYEQYF.

This clone was picked up a small number of times. The chain employs TRBV5-1 and TRBJ2-3; D might be TRBD2 (6 bases). CDR1 is SGHRS and CDR2 is YFSETQ in the germline V gene. CDR3 length: 14 amino acids. V was clipped by 0 bases and J by 4 bases, with 9 bases between them. CDR3 DNA sequence: TGCGCCAGCAGCTTGGACGGGAGCTCAGATACGCAGTATTTT. Encoded protein: CASSLDGSSDTQYF.

This sequence joins TRBV7-2 and TRBJ2-7; 8 bases match TRBD2. The germline gives CDR1 SGHTA, CDR2 FQGNSA. CDR3 length equals 15 residues. J gave up 1 base and V 4 bases, and 6 bases lay outside the gene matches. The DNA of the CDR3 is TGTGCCAGCAGCTCGCGACTAGCGACGTCCTACGAGCAGTACTTC. As protein: CASSSRLATSYEQYF.

Concerning this clone: The junction departs from germline at one end; a sequencing error may be responsible. The chain joins TRBV5-1 to TRBJ2-7; maybe TRBD2 (7 bases). The germline V gene has CDR1 SGHRS and CDR2 YFSETQ. The CDR3 is 14 residues long. Here the CDR3 reads CASTRGGASDEQYF. CDR3 nucleotides: TGCGCCAGCACCAGAGGGGGGGCCTCCGACGAGCAGTACTTC.

The rearrangement joins TRBV19 to TRBJ2-7; D unresolved. Germline CDR1 is LNHDA and CDR2 is SQIVND (reference sequence). This CDR3 is built from 15 residues. Trimming took 2 bases from V and 2 from J, leaving 13 bases between them. The CDR3 region is CASSILLGQAYEQYF. DNA of the CDR3: TGTGCCAGTAGTATATTGTTGGGCCAAGCCTACGAGCAGTACTTC.

This clone appeared once. V is TRBV7-9 and J is TRBJ2-1; 7 positions agree with TRBD2. V lost 0 bases, J lost 7 bases, and 3 bases stayed unmatched. Germline CDR1 and CDR2: SEHNR and FQNEAQ (reference sequence). There are 14 residues in the CDR3. The CDR3 loop reads CASSLAGGVNEQFF. CDR3 nucleotide sequence: TGTGCCAGCAGCTTAGCGGGAGGGGTGAATGAGCAGTTCTTC.

This clone was seen once. CDR3 sequence: CASATGGPFQADTQYF. DNA for the CDR3: TGCGCCAGCGCCACAGGGGGGCCATTTCAGGCAGATACGCAGTATTTT. V is TRBV5-1 and J is TRBJ2-3; TRBD1 matches at 8 bases. V lost 7 bases to trimming and J lost 4 bases; unmatched junction nucleotides: 14. CDR3 size: 16 residues. Germline-derived CDR1 and CDR2 are SGHRS and YFSETQ.

The rearrangement links TRBV5-1 to TRBJ1-3; 8 nucleotides line up with TRBD1. Unmatched junction bases numbered 5, after V lost 4 bases and J lost 2 bases. There are 15 residues in the CDR3. The germline V gene has CDR1 SGHRS and CDR2 YFSETQ. The CDR3 loop reads CASSGRTGTGNTIYF. CDR3 nucleotide sequence: TGCGCCAGCAGCGGTCGGACAGGGACTGGAAACACCATATATTTT.

J is TRBJ1-5 and V is TRBV6-5; TRBD1 matches 7 bases. The CDR3 is made up of 14 amino acids. Germline CDR1 is MNHEY and CDR2 is SVGAGI. Trimming took 2 bases from V and 5 from J; bases not matched to a gene: 3. Written as DNA, the CDR3 is TGTGCCAGCAGTTACGGAGGGGGCCATCAGCCCCAGCATTTT. Its protein is CASSYGGGHQPQHF.

This clone was detected only a few times. This sequence joins TRBV18 and TRBJ2-1; no clear D. Trimming pared 5 bases from V and 8 bases from J, leaving 13 bases between. Germline-derived CDR1 and CDR2 are KGHSH and LQKENI. The CDR3 loop spans 13 amino acids. The CDR3 DNA sequence: TGTGCCAGCTCAGGGCACGCCATCGATGAGCAGTTCTTC. The encoded protein is CASSGHAIDEQFF.